Shown below are 31 T cell receptor beta chains from a single sample sequenced in a study of response to subunit inactivated influenza vaccine. TCRdb reprocessed the RT-PCR reads with MiXCR, giving one entry per CDR3 protein. In the table there are fewer than 700,000 distinct CDR3 sequences, 10% to 15% of which are singletons. The sample in question was PBMCs from blood, obtained around seven weeks after vaccination. These TCRs come from a man between 45 and 60 years old who received an inactivated influenza vaccine.

This clonotype was recorded at least ten times. The rearrangement links TRBV29-1 to TRBJ2-3; D is perhaps TRBD1 (5 bases). CDR1 and CDR2 from the germline V gene are SQVTM and ANQGSEA. The ends were cut back, 3 bases at V and 1 base at J, with 11 bases in the middle. This CDR3 region has 14 residues. CDR3 residues: CSVDSQGGTDTQYF. CDR3 in DNA: TGCAGCGTTGATAGTCAGGGCGGCACAGATACGCAGTATTTT.

The sample holds a few counts of this clonotype. The chain is built from TRBV12-3 or TRBV12-4 and TRBJ1-3; the D gene is possibly TRBD1 (5 bases). CDR3 length equals 15 residues. The V and J ends lost 6 bases and 0 bases respectively, with 12 bases between them. This chain's CDR3 is CASRKSGNSGNTIYF. The CDR3 bases are TGTGCCAGCAGAAAATCAGGGAACTCTGGAAACACCATATATTTT.

In this sample, this clonotype turned up many times. The rearrangement joins TRBV4-2 to TRBJ2-3, with D unresolved. Trimming cost V 0 bases and J 4 bases, with 11 bases left between them. The CDR3 consists of 15 residues. The germline CDR1 and CDR2 sequences are LGHNA and YNFKEQ. The CDR3 DNA is TGTGCCAGCAGCCAAGATTTCAAGCTTGCAGATACGCAGTATTTT. Its protein product is CASSQDFKLADTQYF.

The J gene is TRBJ2-3, the V gene TRBV3-1, with 9 bases that match TRBD2. Germline trimming cut 6 bases from V and 4 bases from J; bases unmatched to any gene: 5. This CDR3 has 14 residues. Germline V CDR1 and CDR2: LGHDT, YNNKEL (reference sequence). The CDR3 DNA reads TGTGCCAGCAGGGGGACTAGCAGGGCAGATACGCAGTATTTT. This sequence encodes CASRGTSRADTQYF.

In the case of this clonotype: A much larger clone lies one base from this, so it may be a read error. The chain uses TRBV5-1 and TRBJ2-1; the match to TRBD2 covers 11 bases. Germline V gene sequence: CDR1 SGHRS, CDR2 YFSETQ. The CDR3 covers 14 residues. The CDR3 here is CASSSTSGGLEQLF. Here the CDR3 DNA reads TGCGCCAGCAGCTCCACTAGCGGGGGTTTAGAGCAGCTCTTC.

This clonotype was picked up a small number of times. CDR3 sequence reads: CASRRDLNNEQFF. DNA of the CDR3: TGTGCCAGCAGAAGGGACCTCAACAATGAGCAGTTCTTC. The rearrangement joins TRBV6-1 to TRBJ2-1; D may match TRBD1 or TRBD2 (5 bases each). V was clipped by 6 bases and J by 5 bases, with 11 bases between them. This CDR3 comprises 13 residues. The germline CDR1 and CDR2 sequences are MNHNS and SASEGT.

This clonotype was seen a handful of times. The chain links TRBV4-1 to TRBJ2-7; TRBD1 matches at 9 bases. The CDR3 loop spans 16 amino acids. With V trimmed by 2 bases and J by 2 bases, 7 bases remained unmatched. Germline loops: CDR1 MGHRA, CDR2 YSYEKL. Here the CDR3 reads CASSQIGRDRAYEQYF. CDR3 in DNA: TGCGCCAGCAGCCAAATCGGGCGGGACAGGGCCTACGAGCAGTACTTC.

J is TRBJ2-5 and V is TRBV7-2; 7 bases map to TRBD1. V lost 4 bases, J lost 2 bases, and 7 bases stayed unmatched. Germline V CDR1 and CDR2: SGHTA, FQGNSA. The length of the CDR3 is 15 residues. In nucleotides, the CDR3 is TGTGCCAGCAGCTATATGGGACAGCTGCAAGAGACCCAGTACTTC. This codes for CASSYMGQLQETQYF.

This clonotype occurred many times. The chain joins TRBV20-1 to TRBJ2-1, with TRBD2 as a possible D gene (5 bases). V was clipped by 0 bases and J by 9 bases, with 15 bases between them. Germline CDR1 DFQATT, CDR2 SNEGSKA (reference sequence). CDR3 size: 14 residues. CDR3 nucleotide sequence: TGCAGTGCTAGAGAGCAGGAAGCAGGAGGTGAGCAGTTCTTC. Its protein is CSAREQEAGGEQFF.

This clonotype turned up a few times. The chain has TRBV12-3 or TRBV12-4 and TRBJ2-1, with D possibly being TRBD1 or TRBD2 (5 bases each). The CDR3 is made up of 15 amino acids. The germline V and J ends were trimmed by 5 bases and 0 bases, with 11 bases remaining between them. DNA for the CDR3: TGTGCCAGCAGTGAGGGGTCAAGCTCCTACAATGAGCAGTTCTTC. Protein product: CASSEGSSSYNEQFF.

CDR3 residues: CASSQAAGGAGQPQHF. DNA for the CDR3: TGTGCCAGCAGCCAAGCGGCAGGGGGCGCGGGTCAGCCCCAGCATTTT. This sequence joins TRBV4-2 and TRBJ1-5; 8 bases are a match to TRBD1. The trim removed 1 base at V and 6 bases at J, leaving 8 bases unmatched. This CDR3 has 16 amino acids. Germline CDR1 is LGHNA and CDR2 is YNFKEQ.

At least ten counts were recorded for this clonotype. V is TRBV29-1 and J is TRBJ2-3, with 7 nucleotides matching TRBD1. This CDR3 spans 15 amino acids. Trimming took 4 bases from V and 2 from J; bases not matched to a gene: 9. CDR1 SQVTM and CDR2 ANQGSEA come from the germline V gene. In DNA, the CDR3 is TGCAGCGTTGGACCGACAGGGAGTGTCACAGATACGCAGTATTTT. Encoded protein: CSVGPTGSVTDTQYF.

This clonotype has more than one count but fewer than ten. The chain employs TRBV20-1 and TRBJ2-7; perhaps TRBD2 as D (5 bases). The V end was cut by 5 bases, the J end by 7 bases, with 15 bases between. Germline V lookup: CDR1 DFQATT, CDR2 SNEGSKA (reference sequence). The CDR3 has 12 residues. This CDR3 is CSAWARTGEQYF. DNA for the CDR3: TGCAGTGCTTGGGCCCGGACGGGGGAGCAGTACTTC.

There are many counts of this clonotype. The chain has TRBV12-3 or TRBV12-4 and TRBJ2-7; 7 nucleotides line up with TRBD2. The CDR3 runs to 13 residues. The V and J ends lost 6 bases and 4 bases, in that order; junction bases with no gene match: 6. The CDR3 protein is CASRSSGNYEQYF. The CDR3 bases are TGTGCCAGCAGATCTAGCGGAAATTACGAGCAGTACTTC.

This clonotype was seen only a few times. This chain joins TRBV5-6 and TRBJ2-1, with 8 bases matching TRBD2. This CDR3 region has 16 residues. J was trimmed by 2 bases and V by 3 bases; bases with no gene match: 7. Germline CDR1 SGHDT, CDR2 YYEEEE. CDR3 amino acids: CASSSRGGNAYNEQFF. The DNA of the CDR3 is TGTGCCAGCAGCTCTCGGGGGGGAAATGCCTACAATGAGCAGTTCTTC.

This clonotype was counted a few times. CDR3 coding DNA: TGTGCCAGTAGTGCGGGGGGCCTTGCCTACGAGCAGTACTTC. It yields the protein CASSAGGLAYEQYF. J is TRBJ2-7 and V is TRBV19, with 8 positions matching TRBD2. The V gene end was trimmed by 5 bases and the J gene end by 2 bases; junction bases not matched to a gene: 5. Germline V gene sequence: CDR1 LNHDA, CDR2 SQIVND (reference sequence). This CDR3 contains 14 residues.

The V and J genes are TRBV20-1 and TRBJ2-1; 9 positions match TRBD2. Germline-derived CDR1 and CDR2 are DFQATT and SNEGSKA (reference sequence). The CDR3 has 18 residues. J gave up 0 bases and V 6 bases, and 15 bases lay outside the gene matches. CDR3 in amino acids: CSALGFQLAGRSYNEQFF. Here the CDR3 DNA reads TGCAGTGCCCTAGGGTTCCAACTAGCGGGTCGCTCCTACAATGAGCAGTTCTTC.

This clonotype came up a few times. The rearrangement links TRBV14 to TRBJ2-1; the match to TRBD2 covers 10 bases. CDR3 length: 17 residues. Germline-derived CDR1 and CDR2 are SGHDN and FVKESK. V was clipped by 1 base and J by 4 bases; unmatched bases: 7. CDR3 in amino acids: CASSQGKGLAAYNEQFF. The CDR3 coding sequence is TGTGCCAGCAGCCAAGGTAAAGGACTAGCGGCTTACAATGAGCAGTTCTTC.

Ten or more counts support this clonotype. The chain has TRBV2 and TRBJ2-5; 8 nucleotides agree with TRBD1. The CDR3 loop spans 11 amino acids. Germline V gives CDR1 SNHLY, CDR2 FYNNEI. The V gene end was trimmed by 6 bases and the J gene end by 7 bases; junction bases not matched to a gene: 1. This CDR3 is CASSGQGTQYF. The CDR3 DNA is TGTGCCAGCAGCGGACAGGGGACCCAGTACTTC. Using reference TRBV2 and TRBJ2-5 for the parts outside the CDR3, the full variable domain is EPEVTQTPSHQVTQMGQEVILRCVPISNHLYFYWYRQILGQKVEFLVSFYNNEISEKSEIFDDQFSVERPDGSNFTLKIRSTKLEDSAMYFCASSGQGTQYFGPGTRLLVL.

The chain employs TRBV7-2 and TRBJ2-3; unclear D gene. The germline CDR1 and CDR2 sequences are SGHTA and FQGNSA. Trimming left V 3 bases short and J 6 bases short, with 10 bases between. The CDR3 loop spans 13 amino acids. The CDR3 reads CASSFIGRDTQYF. The CDR3 nucleotides read TGTGCCAGCAGCTTTATAGGTCGGGATACGCAGTATTTT.

In this sample, this clonotype turned up many times. V and J are TRBV11-2 and TRBJ2-7; TRBD2 agrees at 8 bases. This CDR3 region has 15 residues. Unmatched junction bases numbered 12, after V lost 5 bases and J lost 6 bases. The V gene's germline CDR1 is SGHAT and CDR2 FQNNGV. The CDR3 sequence is CASSREGGRRLEQYF. CDR3 bases: TGTGCCAGCAGCCGGGAGGGGGGGAGGCGACTCGAGCAGTACTTC.

This clonotype was observed at least ten times. J is TRBJ1-2 and V is TRBV12-3 or TRBV12-4; TRBD1 aligns across 10 bases. Unmatched junction bases numbered 6, after V lost 6 bases and J lost 2 bases. The CDR3 runs 15 residues. The CDR3 DNA sequence: TGTGCCAGCAGAGTAGACAGGGGGCAGAACTATGGCTACACCTTC. The encoded protein is CASRVDRGQNYGYTF.

This chain connects TRBV7-2 to TRBJ2-1; 12 bases are a match to TRBD2. Germline values: CDR1 SGHTA, CDR2 FQGNSA. This CDR3 spans 19 amino acids. The trim removed 6 bases at V and 2 bases at J, leaving 14 bases unmatched. CDR3 in amino acids: CASSYRTSGITKPYNEQFF. Written as DNA, the CDR3 is TGTGCCAGCAGTTATCGGACTAGCGGGATAACCAAACCCTACAATGAGCAGTTCTTC.

The gene calls are TRBV5-4 and TRBJ2-1; D tentatively reads TRBD1 or TRBD2 (5 bases each). The germline V gene has CDR1 SGHNT and CDR2 YYREEE (reference sequence). V lost 7 bases and J 0 bases, leaving 11 bases between the germline ends. This CDR3 spans 14 amino acids. The chain's CDR3 is CASHKGSSYNEQFF. The CDR3 nucleotides read TGTGCCAGCCACAAGGGGAGCTCCTACAATGAGCAGTTCTTC.

This clonotype occurred a few times. This chain joins TRBV4-2 and TRBJ2-7; the D is unclear. The CDR3 covers 16 residues. Trimming took off 0 bases at V and 0 bases at J, with 12 bases between the two ends. CDR1 is LGHNA and CDR2 is YNFKEQ in the germline V gene. The CDR3 bases are TGTGCCAGCAGCCAAGATCCGCTACCGAGCTCCTACGAGCAGTACTTC. Translated: CASSQDPLPSSYEQYF.

This clonotype has more than one count but fewer than ten. This rearrangement joins TRBV6-1 to TRBJ1-2; no reliable D call. CDR1 is MNHNS, CDR2 SASEGT, per germline. V was clipped by 5 bases and J by 4 bases, with 26 bases between them. The length of the CDR3 is 18 residues. This CDR3 is CASSPVPNPLAESYGYTF. In nucleotides, the CDR3 is TGTGCCAGCAGTCCCGTACCAAATCCCCTCGCCGAATCCTATGGCTACACCTTC.

In this sample, this clonotype turned up a few times. The J gene is TRBJ2-1, the V gene TRBV5-1; D perhaps matches TRBD2 (6 bases). From germline, CDR1 is SGHRS and CDR2 YFSETQ. The V gene lost 2 bases and the J gene lost 3 bases, with 18 bases spanning the gap. This CDR3 has 17 residues. CDR3 loop: CASSLWGKTGVYNEQFF. CDR3 nucleotide sequence: TGCGCCAGCAGCTTATGGGGAAAGACGGGAGTCTACAATGAGCAGTTCTTC.

This clonotype has more than one count but fewer than ten. The CDR3 DNA sequence: TGTGCCAGTAGTACAGAGACAGGGAACTCACCCCTCCACTTT. This encodes CASSTETGNSPLHF. This chain connects TRBV19 to TRBJ1-6; 7 bases are shared with TRBD1. The CDR3 runs to 14 residues. Trimming cost V 4 bases and J 10 bases; bases outside gene matches: 7. Germline assignment: CDR1 LNHDA and CDR2 SQIVND (reference sequence).

The chain has TRBV28 and TRBJ1-5; no clear D gene. V was cut by 4 bases and J by 12 bases, with 13 bases left in between. This CDR3 comprises 12 residues. Germline V lookup: CDR1 MDHEN, CDR2 SYDVKM. CDR3 amino acids: CASSSTPGRQHF. Here the CDR3 DNA reads TGTGCCAGCAGTTCAACCCCTGGACGCCAGCATTTT.

This chain connects TRBV28 to TRBJ1-1, with D possibly matching TRBD1 (6 bases). The germline V gene has CDR1 MDHEN and CDR2 SYDVKM. The CDR3 contains 12 residues. V lost 7 bases, J lost 4 bases, and 10 bases lay in between. CDR3 region: CASKGGVTEAFF. For the CDR3, the DNA is TGTGCCAGCAAAGGGGGGGTCACTGAAGCTTTCTTT.

J is TRBJ2-5 and V is TRBV5-1; D is undetermined. Germline CDR1 and CDR2: SGHRS and YFSETQ. The ends were cut back, 0 bases at V and 4 bases at J, with 13 bases in the middle. The CDR3 extends over 15 amino acids. This chain's CDR3 is CASSLGQVGRETQYF. The DNA of the CDR3 is TGCGCCAGCAGCTTGGGCCAAGTCGGTCGAGAGACCCAGTACTTC.